Below, 30 T cell receptor beta chains from the same sample are listed, as sequenced in a study of blood T cell repertoires in COVID-19. Method: immunoSEQ multiplex PCR; TCRdb's copy keeps in-frame clones and lacks some. This table has about 180,000 clones, approximately 80% appearing once. The sample comprised PBMCs or T cells enriched from blood (not recorded which). The source is a woman aged 50 to 65 who had recovered from COVID-19.

The table lists this clone with many counts. The V call is TRBV15, the J call TRBJ1-1; D uncertain. In germline, CDR1 is LNHNV, CDR2 YYDKDF (reference sequence). V dropped 0 bases and J dropped 4 bases, with 15 bases sitting between them. The length of the CDR3 is 16 residues. The CDR3 nucleotides are TGTGCCACCAGCAGAGATTATAATCAGGAGGGCACTGAAGCTTTCTTT. Translated: CATSRDYNQEGTEAFF. Complete variable domain (other parts from reference TRBV15 and TRBJ1-1): DAMVIQNPRYQVTQFGKPVTLSCSQTLNHNVMYWYQQKSSQAPKLLFHYYDKDFNNEADTPDNFQSRRPNTSFCFLDIRSPGLGDTAMYLCATSRDYNQEGTEAFFGQGTRLTVV.

The V call is TRBV5-1, the J call TRBJ2-3, with a tentative D call TRBD1 (6 bases). Germline values: CDR1 SGHRS, CDR2 YFSETQ. The CDR3 is 15 residues long. V was clipped by 0 bases and J by 6 bases, with 14 bases between them. CDR3 sequence: CASSLEAQGGDTQYF. CDR3 sequence (DNA): TGCGCCAGCAGCTTGGAGGCACAGGGTGGGGATACGCAGTATTTT.

Points on this clone: At one end the junction does not follow the germline gene, possibly because of a read error. This chain joins TRBV23-1 and TRBJ2-7; D is perhaps TRBD1 (6 bases). TRBV23-1 is identified as an open reading frame with a role that is uncertain. The CDR3 contains 15 residues. Here the CDR3 reads CASSQSQQGSSEQYF. The CDR3 nucleotides read TGCGCCAGCAGTCAATCGCAACAGGGCTCCTCCGAGCAGTACTTC.

The gene calls are TRBV6-2 or TRBV6-3 and TRBJ2-7; D ambiguous. Trimming removed 0 bases from V and 0 bases from J, with 15 bases in between. CDR3 size: 17 residues. Looked up from germline, CDR1 is MNHEY and CDR2 is SVGEGT. The CDR3 coding sequence is TGTGCCAGCAGTTACTCGGAGACGGGTAGACCCTCCTACGAGCAGTACTTC. Amino acid sequence: CASSYSETGRPSYEQYF.

This clone showed up just once. This chain uses TRBV28 with TRBJ2-7, with TRBD2 matching 10 bases. From germline, CDR1 is MDHEN and CDR2 SYDVKM. Germline trimming cut 8 bases from V and 2 bases from J; bases unmatched to any gene: 15. The CDR3 has 17 residues. The CDR3 DNA is TGTGCCAGCCAAAAACCCCGGGGTAGCGGGGGGACCTACGAGCAGTACTTC. Encoded protein: CASQKPRGSGGTYEQYF.

The chain combines TRBV5-1 with TRBJ2-1; D not resolved. The germline gives CDR1 SGHRS, CDR2 YFSETQ. This CDR3 is 12 amino acids long. V was pared by 7 bases and J by 0 bases, with 5 bases between. CDR3 residues: CASSGSYNEQFF. In nucleotides, the CDR3 is TGCGCCAGCTCCGGCTCCTACAATGAGCAGTTCTTC.

The chain links TRBV7-8 to TRBJ2-7, with D possibly TRBD1 on 6 matching bases. The CDR3 is made up of 16 amino acids. Looked up from germline, CDR1 is SGHVS and CDR2 is FQNEAQ. The V end was cut by 8 bases, the J end by 5 bases, with 25 bases between. The CDR3 DNA reads TGTGCCAGCCTCCGGGACATCTGGACTGGCAGGGACGAGCAGTACTTC. This gives the protein CASLRDIWTGRDEQYF.

The rearrangement joins TRBV7-2 to TRBJ2-1; no clear D. Looked up from germline, CDR1 is SGHTA and CDR2 is FQGNSA. Trimming took off 2 bases at V and 3 bases at J, with 11 bases between the two ends. The CDR3 contains 15 residues. CDR3 nucleotide sequence: TGTGCCAGCAGCTTATCAGTGAGCGTCTACAATGAGCAGTTCTTC. This codes for CASSLSVSVYNEQFF. Variable domain in full (rest from reference TRBV7-2 and TRBJ2-1): GAGVSQSPSNKVTEKGKDVELRCDPISGHTALYWYRQSLGQGLEFLIYFQGNSAPDKSGLPSDRFSAERTGGSVSTLTIQRTQQEDSAVYLCASSLSVSVYNEQFFGPGTRLTVL.

The sample holds one count of this clone. The genes are TRBV15 and TRBJ2-5; D possibly corresponds to TRBD2 (6 bases). The CDR3 runs 17 residues. Trimming cost V 0 bases and J 4 bases, with 18 bases left between them. Germline V gives CDR1 LNHNV, CDR2 YYDKDF (reference sequence). The CDR3 nucleotides are TGTGCCACCAGCAGAGATCGAGGAGGGACCTGGGGAGAGACCCAGTACTTC. Protein sequence: CATSRDRGGTWGETQYF.

This rearrangement joins TRBV7-3 to TRBJ2-1; TRBD2 agrees at 11 bases. In germline, CDR1 is SGHTA, CDR2 FQGTGA. V shed 6 bases and J 2 bases; nucleotides not matched to a gene: 9. The CDR3 is made up of 17 amino acids. CDR3: CASRAGTSGGAYNEQFF. CDR3 in DNA: TGTGCCAGCAGGGCCGGGACTAGCGGAGGAGCCTACAATGAGCAGTTCTTC.

This chain uses TRBV6-2 or TRBV6-3 with TRBJ2-5; 7 nucleotides match TRBD1. V lost 4 bases and J lost 1; bases outside the gene matches: 6. This CDR3 has 15 amino acids. Germline CDR1 is MNHEY and CDR2 is SVGEGT. This CDR3 reads CASSFPHRGQETQYF. DNA of the CDR3: TGTGCCAGCAGTTTCCCACACAGGGGCCAAGAGACCCAGTACTTC.

The rearrangement links TRBV7-9 to TRBJ1-3, with TRBD1 identical over 8 bases. The CDR3 length is 15 residues. V trimming: 3 bases; J trimming: 7 bases; junction bases outside the gene matches: 8. The V gene's germline CDR1 is SEHNR and CDR2 FQNEAQ (reference sequence). CDR3 sequence: CASSFRGQGTNTIYF. In DNA form, the CDR3 reads TGTGCCAGCAGCTTCAGGGGGCAGGGGACGAACACCATATATTTT. Variable domain in full (rest from reference TRBV7-9 and TRBJ1-3): DTGVSQNPRHKITKRGQNVTFRCDPISEHNRLYWYRQTLGQGPEFLTYFQNEAQLEKSRLLSDRFSAERPKGSFSTLEIQRTEQGDSAMYLCASSFRGQGTNTIYFGEGSWLTVV.

The chain has TRBV5-4 and TRBJ1-6; weak D call: TRBD1 (6 bases). Germline V gene sequence: CDR1 SGHNT, CDR2 YYREEE (reference sequence). The CDR3 contains 15 residues. Trimming removed 0 bases at V and 9 bases at J, with 13 bases between. CDR3 nucleotides: TGTGCCAGCAGCTTGGGCAGGGGCGCGGGTTCACCCCTCCACTTT. Protein sequence: CASSLGRGAGSPLHF.

The J gene is TRBJ2-7, the V gene TRBV7-2; D is perhaps TRBD2 (5 bases). The CDR3 has 12 amino acids. Trimming took off 5 bases at V and 4 bases at J, with 9 bases between the two ends. Per the germline V gene, CDR1 is SGHTA and CDR2 is FQGNSA. CDR3 bases: TGTGCCAGCAGCCGCCCGGGGTACGAGCAGTACTTC. It translates to CASSRPGYEQYF.

V and J are TRBV3-1 (or the pseudogene TRBV3-2) and TRBJ2-3, with 12 bases aligning to TRBD2. The V gene end was trimmed by 4 bases and the J gene end by 3 bases; junction bases not matched to a gene: 8. CDR1 is LGHDT, CDR2 YNNKEL, per germline (reference sequence). The length of the CDR3 is 17 residues. The CDR3 region has the DNA TGTGCCAGCAGCCGCCAAATCGGGACTAGCGGGACAGATACGCAGTATTTT. The encoded protein is CASSRQIGTSGTDTQYF.

The chain links TRBV30 to TRBJ2-1; tentative D call: TRBD2 (5 bases). Trimming took 2 bases from V and 3 from J, leaving 11 bases between them. Germline assignment: CDR1 GTSNPN and CDR2 SVGIG (reference sequence). There are 14 residues in the CDR3. This chain's CDR3 is CAWSSLRDYNEQFF. The CDR3 DNA reads TGTGCCTGGAGTTCCCTCCGGGACTACAATGAGCAGTTCTTC.

V is TRBV9 and J is TRBJ2-1, with D tentatively TRBD2 (6 bases). The germline CDR1 and CDR2 sequences are SGDLS and YYNGEE. The CDR3 extends over 15 amino acids. V lost 2 bases and J lost 10, with 19 bases in between. This chain's CDR3 is CASSVYDGGMLEQFF. Written as DNA, the CDR3 is TGTGCCAGCAGCGTCTATGACGGGGGTATGTTAGAGCAGTTCTTC. Based on the CDR3 plus reference TRBV9 and TRBJ2-1, the full variable domain is DSGVTQTPKHLITATGQRVTLRCSPRSGDLSVYWYQQSLDQGLQFLIQYYNGEERAKGNILERFSAQQFPDLHSELNLSSLELGDSALYFCASSVYDGGMLEQFFGPGTRLTVL.

This chain joins TRBV5-1 and TRBJ2-1, with D hard to call. The V gene lost 4 bases and the J gene lost 5 bases, with 13 bases spanning the gap. The CDR3 contains 14 residues. Per the germline V gene, CDR1 is SGHRS and CDR2 is YFSETQ. This CDR3 reads CASSPRNADNEQFF. The CDR3 DNA reads as TGCGCCAGCAGCCCAAGGAACGCGGACAATGAGCAGTTCTTC.

The chain combines TRBV20-1 with TRBJ2-7, with D possibly matching TRBD2 (6 bases). Trimming took 3 bases from V and 3 from J, leaving 27 bases between them. Germline V gene lookup returns CDR1 DFQATT and CDR2 SNEGSKA (reference sequence). The CDR3 has 18 residues. This chain's CDR3 is CSASRWRDPSTRYYEQYF. The CDR3, as DNA: TGCAGTGCTAGTAGGTGGCGGGACCCATCTACGAGATACTACGAGCAGTACTTC.

The V call is TRBV11-2, the J call TRBJ2-6; 7 nucleotides line up with TRBD2. After removal of 6 bases from V and 0 bases from J, the junction contained 11 bases not matched to a gene. Germline V lookup: CDR1 SGHAT, CDR2 FQNNGV. The CDR3 loop spans 18 amino acids. In nucleotides, the CDR3 is TGTGCCAGCAGTAGGGTGGCTAGCGGAATCTCTGGGGCCAACGTCCTGACTTTC. Translation gives CASSRVASGISGANVLTF.

This clone was counted between two and nine times. The V gene is TRBV2, the J gene TRBJ2-7; 14 nucleotides line up with TRBD2. Germline assignment: CDR1 SNHLY and CDR2 FYNNEI. With V trimmed by 5 bases and J by 3 bases, 3 bases remained unmatched. The CDR3 runs 15 residues. In DNA, the CDR3 is TGTGCCAGCAGTCATGGGACTAGCGGGAGCTACGAGCAGTACTTC. Residues: CASSHGTSGSYEQYF.

This chain links TRBV19 with TRBJ2-7; D is ambiguous. Trimming took off 4 bases at V and 4 bases at J, with 8 bases between the two ends. This CDR3 is 12 amino acids long. CDR1 LNHDA and CDR2 SQIVND come from the germline V gene (reference sequence). CDR3 coding DNA: TGTGCCAGTAGTACCTCCACTTACGAGCAGTACTTC. Amino acid sequence: CASSTSTYEQYF.

The chain carries TRBV28 and TRBJ2-2, with D possibly TRBD2 on 5 matching bases. Germline CDR1 MDHEN, CDR2 SYDVKM. The CDR3 has 13 amino acids. V was pared by 7 bases and J by 1 base, with 7 bases between. CDR3 nucleotides: TGTGCCAGCACTAGCCAGAACACCGGGGAGCTGTTTTTT. Residues: CASTSQNTGELFF.

The J gene is TRBJ1-2, the V gene TRBV18, with unresolved D. This CDR3 spans 14 amino acids. The V gene's germline CDR1 is KGHSH and CDR2 LQKENI. Trimming cost V 2 bases and J 2 bases, with 9 bases left between them. CDR3: CASSPAQANYGYTF. The CDR3 DNA is TGTGCCAGCTCACCAGCGCAGGCGAACTATGGCTACACCTTC.

The V gene is TRBV3-1 (or the pseudogene TRBV3-2), the J gene TRBJ2-3; tentative D call: TRBD2 (6 bases). The germline V gene encodes CDR1 LGHDT and CDR2 YNNKEL (reference sequence). The CDR3 has 12 amino acids. Trimming shortened V by 0 bases and J by 8 bases, and 6 bases separated the two germline ends. The CDR3 DNA is TGTGCCAGCAGCCAAGAGGGACTTACGCAGTATTTT. It encodes CASSQEGLTQYF.

V and J are TRBV18 and TRBJ1-1; D remains unclear. CDR3 length: 11 residues. Germline V gene lookup returns CDR1 KGHSH and CDR2 LQKENI. Trimming removed 3 bases at V and 7 bases at J, with 6 bases between. CDR3 coding DNA: TGTGCCAGCTCACCCGGTAATGAAGCTTTCTTT. It codes for CASSPGNEAFF.

The genes are TRBV27 and TRBJ2-1; 8 nucleotides line up with TRBD1. Germline lookup yields CDR1 MNHEY and CDR2 SMNVEV (reference sequence). The CDR3 is 18 residues long. V shed 6 bases, J shed 9 bases, and the junction held 22 bases outside the gene matches. The chain's CDR3 is CASSLRSASGGGRGEQFF. The CDR3 DNA sequence: TGTGCCAGCAGCTTAAGGTCAGCCTCAGGGGGCGGTCGGGGTGAGCAGTTCTTC.

The CDR3 nucleotides are TGTGCCAGCAGTTCCTCAGCGGGAGGAACCTACGAGCAGTACTTC. Amino acid sequence: CASSSSAGGTYEQYF. The rearrangement uses TRBV28 and TRBJ2-7, with TRBD2 matching over 9 bases. This CDR3 region has 15 residues. CDR1 is MDHEN and CDR2 is SYDVKM in the germline V gene. V lost 4 bases and J lost 2; bases outside the gene matches: 6.

The chain joins TRBV7-6 to TRBJ2-7, with D perhaps TRBD1 (5 bases). The germline V gene has CDR1 SGHVS and CDR2 FNYEAQ. The CDR3 consists of 13 residues. V was shortened by 4 bases and J by 6 bases, with 13 bases between the two germline ends. The CDR3, as DNA: TGTGCCAGCAGCTCGGACAATCTTGGCGAGCAGTACTTC. The encoded protein is CASSSDNLGEQYF. The full variable domain, rest sourced from reference TRBV7-6 and TRBJ2-7, is GAGVSQSPRYKVTKRGQDVALRCDPISGHVSLYWYRQALGQGPEFLTYFNYEAQQDKSGLPNDRFSAERPEGSISTLTIQRTEQRDSAMYRCASSSDNLGEQYFGPGTRLTVT.

The gene calls are TRBV7-2 and TRBJ1-5; 7 nucleotides agree with TRBD1. There are 17 residues in the CDR3. Looked up from germline, CDR1 is SGHTA and CDR2 is FQGNSA. J gave up 0 bases and V 1 base, and 6 bases lay outside the gene matches. The CDR3 is CASSLGQGMYSNQPQHF. CDR3 bases: TGTGCCAGCAGCTTAGGACAGGGAATGTATAGCAATCAGCCCCAGCATTTT.